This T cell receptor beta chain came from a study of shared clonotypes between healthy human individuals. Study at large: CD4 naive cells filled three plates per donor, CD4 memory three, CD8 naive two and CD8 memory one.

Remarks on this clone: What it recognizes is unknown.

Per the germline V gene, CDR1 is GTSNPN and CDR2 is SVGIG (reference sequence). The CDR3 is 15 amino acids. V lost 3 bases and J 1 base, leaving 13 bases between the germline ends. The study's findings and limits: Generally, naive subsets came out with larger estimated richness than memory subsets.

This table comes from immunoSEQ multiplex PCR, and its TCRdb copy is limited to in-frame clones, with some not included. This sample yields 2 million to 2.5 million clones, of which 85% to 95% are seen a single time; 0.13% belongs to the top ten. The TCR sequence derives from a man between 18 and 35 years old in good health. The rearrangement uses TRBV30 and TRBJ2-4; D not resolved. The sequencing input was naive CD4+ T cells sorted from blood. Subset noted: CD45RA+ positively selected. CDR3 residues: CAWRSPWDAKNIQYF. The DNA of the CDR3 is TGTGCCTGGAGGTCCCCATGGGATGCCAAAAACATTCAGTACTTC.